Following are 7 T cell receptor beta chains from one sample sequenced in a study of blood T cell repertoires in COVID-19. Assay: immunoSEQ multiplex PCR; the TCRdb copy retains only in-frame clones and omits some. The sample has roughly 230,000 clones; about 83% are singletons. The sequencing sample was made of peripheral blood. All receptors derive from a man aged 40-49 years with active or convalescent COVID-19.

V and J are TRBV6-5 and TRBJ1-5; D possibly corresponds to TRBD1 (6 bases). Germline assignment: CDR1 MNHEY and CDR2 SVGAGI. V was trimmed by 6 bases and J by 0 bases, leaving 12 bases between them. The CDR3 contains 15 residues. CDR3 region: CASRNRADSNQPQHF. CDR3 nucleotide sequence: TGTGCCAGCAGGAACAGGGCAGATAGCAATCAGCCCCAGCATTTT.

The V gene is TRBV5-8, the J gene TRBJ1-5, with 7 bases identical to TRBD1. The germline V gene has CDR1 SGHTS and CDR2 YDEGEE. This CDR3 is 19 amino acids long. J was trimmed by 2 bases and V by 4 bases; bases with no gene match: 18. The CDR3 region is CASSLAHTGGGGGNQPQHF. Here the CDR3 DNA reads TGTGCCAGCAGCCTCGCCCACACGGGAGGGGGCGGCGGCAATCAGCCCCAGCATTTT. The whole variable domain, remainder taken from reference TRBV5-8 and TRBJ1-5, is EAGVTQSPTHLIKTRGQQATLRCSPISGHTSVYWYQQALGLGLQFLLWYDEGEERNRGNFPPRFSGRQFPNYSSELNVNALELEDSALYLCASSLAHTGGGGGNQPQHFGDGTRLSIL.

This sequence joins TRBV6-5 and TRBJ2-7; 10 bases fit TRBD2. Germline assignment: CDR1 MNHEY and CDR2 SVGAGI. V dropped 6 bases and J dropped 7; count of bases not matched to a gene: 6. The CDR3 contains 13 residues. The CDR3 spells CASSKREGGEQYF. The CDR3 coding sequence is TGTGCCAGCAGCAAGCGGGAGGGTGGGGAGCAGTACTTC.

The CDR3 sequence: CASVFSGVGTDTQYF. The CDR3 nucleotides read TGTGCCAGCGTTTTTTCAGGGGTGGGCACAGATACGCAGTATTTT. The J gene is TRBJ2-3, the V gene TRBV7-9; D might be TRBD1 (6 bases). Trimming took 8 bases from V and 1 from J, leaving 16 bases between them. Germline CDR1 SEHNR, CDR2 FQNEAQ (reference sequence). The CDR3 totals 15 residues.

V gene TRBV30 combines with J gene TRBJ1-4, with 7 bases identical to TRBD1. Germline CDR1 is GTSNPN and CDR2 is SVGIG (reference sequence). The V segment lost 4 bases and the J segment 3 bases; nucleotides outside the gene matches: 14. The CDR3 consists of 17 residues. Here the CDR3 DNA reads TGTGCCTGGACTCCCTACAGGGGCGCGGCGGCTAATGAAAAACTGTTTTTT. Amino acid sequence: CAWTPYRGAAANEKLFF.

This clone was counted a single time. The CDR3 nucleotides are TGTGCCAGCAGTTTGGGTCCCCAGGGGGCGGGTGGCTACACCTTC. Translating gives CASSLGPQGAGGYTF. This chain joins TRBV28 and TRBJ1-2, with 8 positions matching TRBD1. Germline CDR1 reads MDHEN; CDR2 reads SYDVKM. This CDR3 comprises 15 residues. V was clipped by 3 bases and J by 7 bases; unmatched bases: 10.

The rearrangement links TRBV24-1 to TRBJ1-2; no firm D call. The V end was cut by 3 bases, the J end by 5 bases, with 12 bases between. Germline-derived CDR1 and CDR2 are KGHDR and SFDVKD. The CDR3 extends over 14 amino acids. The CDR3 spells CATSDPLRSYGYTF. The DNA for the CDR3 is TGTGCCACCAGTGATCCCCTCCGGAGTTATGGCTACACCTTC.